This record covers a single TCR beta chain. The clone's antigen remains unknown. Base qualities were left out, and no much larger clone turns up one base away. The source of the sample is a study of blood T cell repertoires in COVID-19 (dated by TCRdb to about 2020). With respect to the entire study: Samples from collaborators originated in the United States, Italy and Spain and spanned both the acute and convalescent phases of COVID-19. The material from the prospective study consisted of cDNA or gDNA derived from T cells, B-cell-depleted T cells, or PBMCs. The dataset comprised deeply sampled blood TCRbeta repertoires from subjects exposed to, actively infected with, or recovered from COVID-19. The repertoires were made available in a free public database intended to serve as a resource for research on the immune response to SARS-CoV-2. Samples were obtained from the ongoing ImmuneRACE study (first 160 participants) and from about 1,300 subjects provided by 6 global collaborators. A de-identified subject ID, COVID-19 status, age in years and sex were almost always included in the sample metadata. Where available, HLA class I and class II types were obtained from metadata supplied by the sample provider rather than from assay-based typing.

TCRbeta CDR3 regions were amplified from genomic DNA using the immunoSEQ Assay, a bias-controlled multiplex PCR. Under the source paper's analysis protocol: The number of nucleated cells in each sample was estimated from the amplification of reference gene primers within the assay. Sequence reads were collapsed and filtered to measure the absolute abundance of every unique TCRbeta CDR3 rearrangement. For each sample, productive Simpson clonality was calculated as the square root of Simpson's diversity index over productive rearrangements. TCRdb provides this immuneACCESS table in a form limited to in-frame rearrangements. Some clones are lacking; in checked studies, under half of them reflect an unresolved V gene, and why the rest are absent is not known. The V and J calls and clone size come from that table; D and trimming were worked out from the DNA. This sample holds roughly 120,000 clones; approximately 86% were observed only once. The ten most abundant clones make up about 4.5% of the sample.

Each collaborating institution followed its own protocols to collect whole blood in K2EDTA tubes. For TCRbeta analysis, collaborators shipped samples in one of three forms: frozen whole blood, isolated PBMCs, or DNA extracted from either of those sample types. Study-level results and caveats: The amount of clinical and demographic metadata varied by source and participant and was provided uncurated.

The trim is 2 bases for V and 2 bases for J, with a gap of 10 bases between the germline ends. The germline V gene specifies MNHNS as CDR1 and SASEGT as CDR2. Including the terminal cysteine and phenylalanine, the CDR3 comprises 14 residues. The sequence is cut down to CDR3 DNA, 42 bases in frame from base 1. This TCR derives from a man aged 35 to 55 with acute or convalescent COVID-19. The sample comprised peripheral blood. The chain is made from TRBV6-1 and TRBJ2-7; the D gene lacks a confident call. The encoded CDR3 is CASSESGPPYEQYF. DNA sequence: TGTGCCAGCAGTGAATCGGGTCCCCCCTACGAGCAGTACTTC.